Listed below are T cell receptor beta chains from one sample, sequenced in a study of human T cells and chemical hapten exposure. One entry per CDR3 protein results from TCRdb running MiXCR on the RACE reads. This sample yields some 120,000 distinct CDR3 sequences, of which around an eighth are seen a single time; approximately 1.5% belongs to the top ten. The specimen was whole blood, collected in connection with sensitization to the hapten diphenylcyclopropenone (DPC). The receptors were gathered from a woman in her forties or fifties with alopecia areata. Some clones in this sample may be carry-over from other donors' samples. The CDR3 runs from the conserved cysteine through the conserved F or W. The D gene is left open where the match is weak. The listing skips clone size in some rows; elsewhere it reads once, few, many or a size class.

clone size | J gene | D gene | V gene | CDR3 DNA | CDR3 protein
many | TRBJ1-1 | TRBD1 | TRBV29-1 | TGCAGCGGGGGGACAGCTAGTGAAGCTTTCTTT | CSGGTASEAFF
few | TRBJ2-3 | TRBD2 | TRBV29-1 | TGCAGCGTTGGCTGGGGGGGGGATACGCAGTATTTT | CSVGWGGDTQYF
. | TRBJ2-3 | TRBD2 | TRBV4-1 | TGCGCCAGCAGCCAAGAGAGGCTAGCGGACCACACAGATACGCAGTATTTT | CASSQERLADHTDTQYF
many | TRBJ2-7 | TRBD1 | TRBV5-1 | TGCGCCAGCAGCGCGGGACAGGGGCTTTCTACCCCTTACGACGAGCAGTACTTC | CASSAGQGLSTPYDEQYF
. | TRBJ2-7 | . | TRBV6-5 | TGTGCCAGCAGTTACTCGGGAATCCTCCAAGGCGAGCAGTACTTC | CASSYSGILQGEQYF
. | TRBJ2-7 | TRBD1 | TRBV2 | TGTGCCAGCACACAGGACAGGCTTGGAGAGCAGTACTTC | CASTQDRLGEQYF
few | TRBJ2-7 | TRBD1 | TRBV28 | TGTGCCAGCAGTTTACTACCCGGGACAGGGCCCTACGAGCAGTACTTC | CASSLLPGTGPYEQYF
few | TRBJ1-6 | TRBD1 | TRBV28 | TGTGCCAGCACCATAGGGGGCAGTTATAATTCACCCCTCCACTTT | CASTIGGSYNSPLHF
many | TRBJ2-7 | . | TRBV3-1 | TGTGCCAGCAGCCAAGATTTCGATTTAAATTTTAGGGACATCTCCACCTACGAGCAGTACTTC | CASSQDFDLNFRDISTYEQYF
. | TRBJ1-6 | . | TRBV28 | TGTGCCAGCACCGAGGGGGGGGTAGGTCTAAATTCACCCCTCCACTTT | CASTEGGVGLNSPLHF
. | TRBJ1-4 | . | TRBV6-5 | TGTGCCAGCAGTACAACCGGGAGACCTAATGAAAAACTGTTTTTT | CASSTTGRPNEKLFF